Included here is one T cell receptor (beta chain) sequence, with context. The germline V gene encodes CDR1 MNHNS and CDR2 SASEGT. Trimming removed 2 bases at V and 6 bases at J, with 18 bases between. This CDR3 has 16 residues. Original processing notes: Estimation of nucleated cell counts relied on the amplification of reference gene primers. Generated by immunoSEQ multiplex PCR, the TCRdb table keeps only in-frame clones and is missing some. Clone size and V and J calls were adopted from that table, with D and trimming inferred from the DNA. The sample holds some 200,000 clones; approximately 84% are singletons and the top ten take about 6.9%. The data are from a study of blood T cell repertoires in COVID-19.

The clonotype comes from a human donor with acute or convalescent COVID-19. The donor label of this sample is uncertain. The sequenced sample was peripheral blood. This chain links TRBV6-1 with TRBJ2-3; tentative D call: TRBD1 (5 bases). The CDR3 region has the DNA TGTGCCAGCAGTGAAAGTGGGGCTGACCGCAGGGATACGCAGTATTTT. Its translation is CASSESGADRRDTQYF.